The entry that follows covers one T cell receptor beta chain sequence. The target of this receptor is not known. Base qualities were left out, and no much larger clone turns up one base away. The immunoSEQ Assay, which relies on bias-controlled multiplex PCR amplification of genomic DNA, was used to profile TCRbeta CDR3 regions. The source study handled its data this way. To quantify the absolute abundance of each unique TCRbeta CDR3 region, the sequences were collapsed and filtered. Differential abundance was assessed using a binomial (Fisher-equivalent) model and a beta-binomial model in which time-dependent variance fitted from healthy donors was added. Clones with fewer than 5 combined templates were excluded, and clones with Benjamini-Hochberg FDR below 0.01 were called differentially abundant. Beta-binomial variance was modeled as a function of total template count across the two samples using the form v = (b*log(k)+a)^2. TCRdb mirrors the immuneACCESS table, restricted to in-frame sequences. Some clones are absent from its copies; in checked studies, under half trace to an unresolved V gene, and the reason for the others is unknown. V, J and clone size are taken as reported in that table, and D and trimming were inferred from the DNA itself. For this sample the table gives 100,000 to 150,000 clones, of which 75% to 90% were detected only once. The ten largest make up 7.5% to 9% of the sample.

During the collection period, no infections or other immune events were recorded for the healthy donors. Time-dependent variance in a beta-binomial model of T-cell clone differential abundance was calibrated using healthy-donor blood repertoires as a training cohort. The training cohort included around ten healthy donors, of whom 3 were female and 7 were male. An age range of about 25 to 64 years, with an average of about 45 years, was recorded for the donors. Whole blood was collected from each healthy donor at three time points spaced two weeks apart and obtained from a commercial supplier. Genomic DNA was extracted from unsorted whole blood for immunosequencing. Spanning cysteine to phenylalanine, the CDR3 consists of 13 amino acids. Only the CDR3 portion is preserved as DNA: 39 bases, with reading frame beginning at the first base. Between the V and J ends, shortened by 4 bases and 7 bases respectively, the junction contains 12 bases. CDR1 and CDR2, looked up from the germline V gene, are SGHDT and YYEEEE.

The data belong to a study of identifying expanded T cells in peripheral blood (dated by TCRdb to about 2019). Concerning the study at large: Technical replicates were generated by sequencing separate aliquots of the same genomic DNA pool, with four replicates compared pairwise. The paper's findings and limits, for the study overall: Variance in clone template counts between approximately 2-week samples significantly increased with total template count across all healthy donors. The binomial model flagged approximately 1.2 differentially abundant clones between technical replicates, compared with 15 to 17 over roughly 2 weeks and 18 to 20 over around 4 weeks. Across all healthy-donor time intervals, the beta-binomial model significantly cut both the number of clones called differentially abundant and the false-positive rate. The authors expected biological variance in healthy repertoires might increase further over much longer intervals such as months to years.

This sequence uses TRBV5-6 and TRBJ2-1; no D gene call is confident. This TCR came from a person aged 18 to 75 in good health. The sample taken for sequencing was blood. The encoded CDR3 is CASSRIMSNEQFF. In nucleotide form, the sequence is TGTGCCAGCAGCCGCATCATGTCAAATGAGCAGTTCTTC.